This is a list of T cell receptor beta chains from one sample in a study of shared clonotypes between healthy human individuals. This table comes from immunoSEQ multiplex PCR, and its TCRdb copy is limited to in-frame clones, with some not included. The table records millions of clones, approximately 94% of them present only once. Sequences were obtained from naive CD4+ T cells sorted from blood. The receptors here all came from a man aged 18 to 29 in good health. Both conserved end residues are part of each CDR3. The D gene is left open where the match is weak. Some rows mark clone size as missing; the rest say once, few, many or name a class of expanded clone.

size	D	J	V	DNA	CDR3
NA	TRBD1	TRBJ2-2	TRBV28	TGTGCCAGCAGTCGAGACAGGGGGATGGAGCTGTTTTTT	CASSRDRGMELFF
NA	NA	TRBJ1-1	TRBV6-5	TGTGCCAGCAGTGGTCTCCCGGGCACTGAAGCTTTCTTT	CASSGLPGTEAFF
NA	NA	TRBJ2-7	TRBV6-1	TGTGCCAGCAGTGAAGCGGTCCAGGGTCCCTACGAGCAGTACTTC	CASSEAVQGPYEQYF
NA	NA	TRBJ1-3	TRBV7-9	TGTGCCAGCAGCTTGACGGGGGACCCCCCTGGAAACACCATATATTTT	CASSLTGDPPGNTIYF
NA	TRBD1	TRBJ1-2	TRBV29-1	TGCAGCGTTGACGGACAGGGTAACTATGGCTACACCTTC	CSVDGQGNYGYTF
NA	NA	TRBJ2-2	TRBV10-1	TGCGCCAGCAGTGGGGGATATACGAACACCGGGGAGCTGTTTTTT	CASSGGYTNTGELFF
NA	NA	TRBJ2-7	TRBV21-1	TGTGCCAGCAGCAAATCCAGAGGGACAGGGAGAACTTACGAGCAGTACTTC	CASSKSRGTGRTYEQYF
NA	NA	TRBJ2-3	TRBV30	TGTGCCTGGAACCGGGCAGGCACAGATACGCAGTATTTT	CAWNRAGTDTQYF
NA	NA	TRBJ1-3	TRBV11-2	TGTGCCAGCAGCTTTACCACGCCGGGAAACACCATATATTTT	CASSFTTPGNTIYF
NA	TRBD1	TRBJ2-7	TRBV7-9	TGTGCCAGCAGCTTAGAGTGGACAGGCTCCTACGAGCAGTACTTC	CASSLEWTGSYEQYF
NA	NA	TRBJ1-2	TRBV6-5	TGTGCCAGCAGGGCGAGCGGAGGCTACACCTTC	CASRASGGYTF
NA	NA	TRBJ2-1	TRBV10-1	TGCGCCAGCAGCCGGGAGTTAGGTGCGCAGTTCTTC	CASSRELGAQFF
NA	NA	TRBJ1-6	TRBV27	TGTGCCAGCAGTTTAGGGGGTTCGTGGTCACCCCTCCACTTT	CASSLGGSWSPLHF
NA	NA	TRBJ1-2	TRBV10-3	TGTGCCATCGGCGAGGGGTCCTATGGCTACACCTTC	CAIGEGSYGYTF
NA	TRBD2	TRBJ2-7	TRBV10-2	TGCGCCAGCAGCCCTAGCGGGAGCATCTACGAGCAGTACTTC	CASSPSGSIYEQYF
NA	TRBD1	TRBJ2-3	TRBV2	TGTGCCAGCACCTTCGACAGGGCAGGAGGAGATACGCAGTATTTT	CASTFDRAGGDTQYF
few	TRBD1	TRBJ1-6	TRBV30	TGTGCCTGGAGAAGGGCCAAATGGACAGGGGCAAGCTCCTATAATTCACCCCTCCACTTT	CAWRRAKWTGASSYNSPLHF
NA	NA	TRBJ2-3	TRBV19	TGTGCCAGTGGGCAGCGAAGCACAGATACGCAGTATTTT	CASGQRSTDTQYF
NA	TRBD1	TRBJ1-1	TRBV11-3	TGTGCCAGCAGCTTGGTCCCCGGGACAGGGGTCACTGAAGCTTTCTTT	CASSLVPGTGVTEAFF
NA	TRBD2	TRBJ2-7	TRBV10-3	TGTGCCACGACGCTGACTAGCGGGGCGTACGAGCAGTACTTC	CATTLTSGAYEQYF
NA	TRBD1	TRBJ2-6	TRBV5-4	TGTGCCAGCAGTCGGGACAGCTCTGGGGCCAACGTCCTGACTTTC	CASSRDSSGANVLTF
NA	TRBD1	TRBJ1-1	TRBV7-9	TGTGCCAGCAGCCCGGGACAGGTTACCAGGGACACTGAAGCTTTCTTT	CASSPGQVTRDTEAFF
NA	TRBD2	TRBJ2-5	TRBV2	TGTGCCAGCAGTCCAATAGCGGGGGGGCTTGAGACCCAGTACTTC	CASSPIAGGLETQYF
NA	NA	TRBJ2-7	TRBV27	TGTGCCAGCAGTCTGTCGCGCGTCTCCTACGAGCAGTACTTC	CASSLSRVSYEQYF
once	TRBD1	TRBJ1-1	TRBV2	TGTGCCAGCAGTGTCCTACGGACAGGGAACACTGAAGCTTTCTTT	CASSVLRTGNTEAFF
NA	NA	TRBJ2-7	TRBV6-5	TGTGCCAGCAGTTACGCCGGGACGTCCTCCTACGAGCAGTACTTC	CASSYAGTSSYEQYF
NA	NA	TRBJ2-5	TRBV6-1	TGTGCCAGCCGCGGGATCGCCCAAGAGACCCAGTACTTC	CASRGIAQETQYF
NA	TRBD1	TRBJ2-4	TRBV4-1	TGCGCCAGCAGCCAAGGGAGACAGGGAACAAAAAACATTCAGTACTTC	CASSQGRQGTKNIQYF
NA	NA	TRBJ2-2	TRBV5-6	TGTGCCAGCAGCTTCAGGAGCATAAAGAACACCGGGGAGCTGTTTTTT	CASSFRSIKNTGELFF
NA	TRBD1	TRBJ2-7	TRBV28	TGTGCCAGCAGTACAACCGGGACAGGGTTCTACGAGCAGTACTTC	CASSTTGTGFYEQYF
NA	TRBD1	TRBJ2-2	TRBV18	TGTGCCAGCTCATCGACAGGGGGAAGCACCGGGGAGCTGTTTTTT	CASSSTGGSTGELFF
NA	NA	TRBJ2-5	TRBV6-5	TGTGCCAGCAGTTACGGCCACGAGGTGACCCAGTACTTC	CASSYGHEVTQYF
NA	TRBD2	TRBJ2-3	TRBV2	TGTGCCAGCAGTGTGCTAGCGGGGAACACAGATACGCAGTATTTT	CASSVLAGNTDTQYF
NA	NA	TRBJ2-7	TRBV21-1	TGTGCCAGCAGCAAAGTTGGCGGGGACAACGAGCAGTACTTC	CASSKVGGDNEQYF
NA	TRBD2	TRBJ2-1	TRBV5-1	TGCGCCAGCAGCCAAACTAGCGGCTCCTACAATGAGCAGTTCTTC	CASSQTSGSYNEQFF
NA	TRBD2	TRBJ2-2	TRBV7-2	TGTGCCAGCAGCCCGCGCCGGGGGGAGGCCGGGGAGCTGTTTTTT	CASSPRRGEAGELFF
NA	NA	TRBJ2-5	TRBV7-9	TGTGCCAGCAGCTTCTTCGGGTCGGAGACCCAGTACTTC	CASSFFGSETQYF
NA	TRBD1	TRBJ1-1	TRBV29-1	TGCAGCGTTGGAGACAGGGGCACTGAAGCTTTCTTT	CSVGDRGTEAFF
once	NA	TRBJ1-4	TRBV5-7	TGTGCCAGCAGCTTGGCGGGACCAAATGAAAAACTGTTTTTT	CASSLAGPNEKLFF
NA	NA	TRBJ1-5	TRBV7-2	TGTGCCAGCAGCTTAGCATGGGGGGGCCATCAGCCCCAGCATTTT	CASSLAWGGHQPQHF
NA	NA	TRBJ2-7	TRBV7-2	TGTGCCAGCAGCCAATCTACAGCTACGGGGGCCTACGAGCAGTACTTC	CASSQSTATGAYEQYF
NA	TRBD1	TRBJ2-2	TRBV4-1	TGCGCCAGCAGCCAGACCCTGGACAGGCGAACCGGGGAGCTGTTTTTT	CASSQTLDRRTGELFF
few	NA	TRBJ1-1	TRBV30	TGTGCCTGGGGGAGAAGGGGGAACACTGAAGCTTTCTTT	CAWGRRGNTEAFF
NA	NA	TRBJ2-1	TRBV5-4	TGTGCCAGCAGCTTGGGGACAGCCGACAATGAGCAGTTCTTC	CASSLGTADNEQFF
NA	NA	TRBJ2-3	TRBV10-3	TGTGCCATCAGGGGGGTCGCAGATACGCAGTATTTT	CAIRGVADTQYF
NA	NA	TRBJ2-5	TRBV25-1	TGTGCCAGCAGTGGGGGGTTCCAAGAGACCCAGTACTTC	CASSGGFQETQYF
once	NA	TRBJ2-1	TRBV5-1	TGCGCCAGCAGCTTGGATGGGGGGCTCATAAATGAGCAGTTCTTC	CASSLDGGLINEQFF
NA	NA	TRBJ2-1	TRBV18	TGTGCCAGCTCAGCTTTCCCCCAGACGAGCAATGAGCAGTTCTTC	CASSAFPQTSNEQFF
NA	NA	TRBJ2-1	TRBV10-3	TGTGCCATCAGCGGGGTCGGGGTAAGCTCCTACAATGAGCAGTTCTTC	CAISGVGVSSYNEQFF
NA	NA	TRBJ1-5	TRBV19	TGTGCCAGTAGTGGGGATGCTGGGGCCGCTAATCAGCCCCAGCATTTT	CASSGDAGAANQPQHF
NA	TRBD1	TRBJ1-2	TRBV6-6	TGTGCCAGCAGCGGACAGGGGAATCCCACCTTC	CASSGQGNPTF
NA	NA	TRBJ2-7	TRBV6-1	TGTGCCAGCAGTGACATGACAGTAATTTCCTACGAGCAGTACTTC	CASSDMTVISYEQYF
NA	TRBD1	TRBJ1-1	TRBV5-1	TGCGCCAGCAGCTGGGTCGGTAGGACAGGGGGCCGGACTGAAGCTTTCTTT	CASSWVGRTGGRTEAFF
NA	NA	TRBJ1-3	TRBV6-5	TGTGCCAGCAGTTACTCACACGGCTCTGGAAACACCATATATTTT	CASSYSHGSGNTIYF
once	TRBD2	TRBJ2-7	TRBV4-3	TGCGCCAGCAAATCCGAAGCGGGGGCTTCCTACGAGCAGTACTTC	CASKSEAGASYEQYF
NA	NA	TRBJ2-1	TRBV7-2	TGTGCCAGCAGCAACCGGCCCCCAGAGAAGTTCTTC	CASSNRPPEKFF
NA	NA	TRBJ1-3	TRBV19	TGTGCCAGTACCTCGGACAGCGTCTCTGGAAACACCATATATTTT	CASTSDSVSGNTIYF
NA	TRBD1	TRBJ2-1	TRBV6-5	TGTGCCAGCAGCCTTGACAGGGGAACGGTCAATGAGCAGTTCTTC	CASSLDRGTVNEQFF
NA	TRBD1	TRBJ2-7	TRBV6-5	TGTGCCAGCAGTGTTCGACAGGGGTCCTACGAGCAGTACTTC	CASSVRQGSYEQYF